Included here is one T cell receptor beta chain sequence, with context. Its antigen remains unknown. These data originate in a study of T cell responses to AZD1222 COVID-19 vaccine. Study-level background: Whether given at about 4 or about 12 weeks, second doses were pooled. Study-wide results and limits: Once two AZD1222 doses were given, Spike-specific TCR breadth and depth went up. Distributed over spike, vaccine-associated CD4 TCRs predominated at 160-218 and 743-854. Only six people who got AZD1222 tested seropositive at baseline.

Assay used: immunoSEQ multiplex PCR; TCRdb lists only in-frame clones, some missing. Of over 75,000 clones in the sample, roughly 90% are singletons; the top ten hold around 2%. The TCR originated in an adult in good health. The sample consisted of peripheral blood, taken on day 0 of AZD1222 vaccination.

The CDR3 reads CASSQQVGSYEQYF. The CDR3 coding sequence is TGTGCCAGCAGCCAGCAGGTTGGCTCCTACGAGCAGTACTTC. V is TRBV3-1 (or the pseudogene TRBV3-2) and J is TRBJ2-7; D ambiguous. V lost 3 bases, J lost 0 bases, and 9 bases lay in between. CDR1 and CDR2 (germline): LGHDT, YNNKEL (reference sequence). The CDR3 spans 14 residues.